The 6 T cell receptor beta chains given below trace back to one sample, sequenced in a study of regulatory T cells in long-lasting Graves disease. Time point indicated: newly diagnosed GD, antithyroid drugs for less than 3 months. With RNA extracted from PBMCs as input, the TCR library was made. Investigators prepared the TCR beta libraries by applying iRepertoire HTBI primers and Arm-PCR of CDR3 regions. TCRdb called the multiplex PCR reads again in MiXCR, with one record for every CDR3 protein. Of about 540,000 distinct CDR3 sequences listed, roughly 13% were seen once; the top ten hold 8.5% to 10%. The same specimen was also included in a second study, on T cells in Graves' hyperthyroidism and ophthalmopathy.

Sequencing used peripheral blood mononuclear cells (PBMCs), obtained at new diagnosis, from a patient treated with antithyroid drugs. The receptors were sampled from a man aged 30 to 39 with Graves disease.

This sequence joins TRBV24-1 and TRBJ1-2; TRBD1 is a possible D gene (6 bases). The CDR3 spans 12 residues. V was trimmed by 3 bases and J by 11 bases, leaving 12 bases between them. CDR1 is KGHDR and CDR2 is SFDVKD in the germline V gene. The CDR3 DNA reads TGTGCCACCAGTGATCCTGACAGGCGGTACACCTTC. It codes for CATSDPDRRYTF.

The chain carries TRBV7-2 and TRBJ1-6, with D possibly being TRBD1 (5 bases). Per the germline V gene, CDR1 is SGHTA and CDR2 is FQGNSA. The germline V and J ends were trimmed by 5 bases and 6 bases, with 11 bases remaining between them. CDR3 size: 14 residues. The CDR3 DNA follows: TGTGCCAGCAGCACGGGACTTCCTAATTCACCCCTCCACTTT. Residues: CASSTGLPNSPLHF.

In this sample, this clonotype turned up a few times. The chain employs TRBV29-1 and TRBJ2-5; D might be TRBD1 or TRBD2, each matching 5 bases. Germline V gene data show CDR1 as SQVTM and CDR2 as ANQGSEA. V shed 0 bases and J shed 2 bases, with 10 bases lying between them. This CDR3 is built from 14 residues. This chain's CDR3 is CSVEEGRMQETQYF. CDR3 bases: TGCAGCGTTGAAGAGGGACGGATGCAAGAGACCCAGTACTTC.

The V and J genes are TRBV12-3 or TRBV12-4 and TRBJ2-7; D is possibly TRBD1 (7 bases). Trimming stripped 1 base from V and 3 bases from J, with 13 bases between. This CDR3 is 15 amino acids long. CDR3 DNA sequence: TGTGCCAGCAGTTTAGAGGGGGCGGGGTTCTACGAGCAGTACTTC. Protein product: CASSLEGAGFYEQYF.

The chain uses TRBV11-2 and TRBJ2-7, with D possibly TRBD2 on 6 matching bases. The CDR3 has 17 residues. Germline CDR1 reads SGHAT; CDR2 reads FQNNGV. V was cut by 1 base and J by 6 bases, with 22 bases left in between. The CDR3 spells CASSLGQGGAGRGEQYF. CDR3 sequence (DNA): TGTGCCAGCAGCTTAGGTCAGGGCGGGGCTGGCCGTGGCGAGCAGTACTTC.

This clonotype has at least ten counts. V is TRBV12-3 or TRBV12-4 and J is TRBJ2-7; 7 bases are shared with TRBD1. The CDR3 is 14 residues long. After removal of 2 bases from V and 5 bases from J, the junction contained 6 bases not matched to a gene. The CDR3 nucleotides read TGTGCCAGCAGTTTACCGACAGGGTACGACGAGCAGTACTTC. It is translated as CASSLPTGYDEQYF.